The entry below gives a single TCR beta chain sequence along with its context. Its specificity is not known. These data originate in a study of cytomegalovirus exposure and HLA in healthy donors. Study-level points and caveats: Earlier results showed most TCR beta V segments being productive about 90% or about 30% of the time.

CDR3 length: 15 residues. In germline, CDR1 is MGHRA, CDR2 YSYEKL. V was cut by 1 base and J by 5 bases, with 15 bases left in between. PCR used 60 Vbeta primers and 13 Jbeta primers. The protocol was immunoSEQ multiplex PCR, while the TCRdb copy is restricted to in-frame clones and leaves out a portion. The repertoire consists of about 140,000 clones, with about 80% occurring once and the leading ten covering roughly 1.9%. This TCR was sampled from a woman in her forties in good health and CMV-seronegative. Material for sequencing was PBMCs. The chain links TRBV4-1 to TRBJ2-7; TRBD1 might be the D (6 bases). The CDR3 DNA sequence: TGCGCCAGCAGCCAAGTCCGGGACACCCTGGACGAGCAGTACTTC. It specifies CASSQVRDTLDEQYF.